The T cell receptor beta chain described here comes from a study of T cells in Graves' hyperthyroidism and ophthalmopathy. Study-level points and caveats: Ophthalmopathy was predicted by the model a median of approximately 6.6 months ahead of onset. Within blood appeared most thyroid clonotypes that had expanded above 0.001.

The CDR3 runs 13 residues. Germline values: CDR1 GTSNPN, CDR2 SVGIG (reference sequence). Unmatched junction bases numbered 1, after V lost 0 bases and J lost 3 bases. Ophthalmopathy patients all had a Clinical Activity Score of at least 3, a NOSPECS grade of at least 4 and disease under 3 months old. Diagnostic decisions used clinical symptoms, serum thyroxine and TRAb, thyroid ultrasound and orbital computed tomography. Authors of the study amplified TCR beta CDR3 regions from RNA transcripts. The HTBI set primed first-round TCR CDR3 RT-PCR. One entry per CDR3 protein results from TCRdb running MiXCR on the multiplex PCR reads. Among under 250,000 distinct CDR3 sequences listed, more than 20% were seen once. There are many counts of this clonotype. Its target is not known.

This sequence joins TRBV30 and TRBJ2-7; 8 bases fit TRBD1. The TCR comes from a woman in her forties with Graves' ophthalmopathy. Specimen: blood. Written as DNA, the CDR3 is TGTGCCTGGAGTGTAGGACAGGGCTACGAGCAGTACTTC. Amino acid sequence: CAWSVGQGYEQYF.